A selection of T cell receptor beta chains follows, all from one sample in a study of T cells in narcolepsy. The method was immunoSEQ multiplex PCR; TCRdb's version includes in-frame clones alone and lacks a portion of them. The sample has approximately 25,000 clones; 84% are singletons. The specimen was CD45RA- memory CD4+ T cells from PBMCs. The receptors were gathered from a human donor with narcolepsy. Each CDR3 is given with its conserved first and last residue. D genes are given only for firm matches. Part of the rows lack a size; the others show once, few, many or a class for expanded clones.

>TRBJ2-5|-|TRBV29-1|-
TGCAGCGTAGCAGGCGCCGAGACCCAGTACTTC
CSVAGAETQYF
>TRBJ1-3|TRBD1|TRBV18|-
TGTGCCAGCTCACCACCGAGGGGACAGGGTCCTGGAAACACCATATATTTT
CASSPPRGQGPGNTIYF
>TRBJ1-1|-|TRBV6-5|-
TGTGCCAGCAGTTGGTCACAGGGCACTGAAGCTTTCTTT
CASSWSQGTEAFF
>TRBJ1-4|-|TRBV9|-
TGTGCCAGCAGCATCGGGTCGGGGCGTAATGAAAAACTGTTTTTT
CASSIGSGRNEKLFF
>TRBJ2-4|-|TRBV6-5|-
TGTGCCAGCAGTCCACAGGGCCAAAACATTCAGTACTTC
CASSPQGQNIQYF
>TRBJ2-1|TRBD2|TRBV10-3|once
TGTGCCATCAGTGGGCCTCACGGAGCGGGAGGCCCCGGATATGACAATGAGCAGTTCTTC
CAISGPHGAGGPGYDNEQFF
>TRBJ2-2|TRBD2|TRBV19|-
TGTGCCAGTAGTCGGGCGGGAGGGCGTACCGGGGAGCTGTTTTTT
CASSRAGGRTGELFF
>TRBJ2-7|-|TRBV28|-
TGTGCCAGCAAACAGGGTGGAGTCTACGAGCAGTACTTC
CASKQGGVYEQYF
>TRBJ1-3|-|TRBV7-9|-
TGTGCCAGCAGCCTTAACCCGGGAAACACCATATATTTT
CASSLNPGNTIYF
>TRBJ2-5|-|TRBV10-3|-
TGTGCCATCAGTGAGTATGGCAGGGAGAGAGAGACCCAGTACTTC
CAISEYGRERETQYF
>TRBJ2-4|TRBD2|TRBV29-1|-
TGCAGCGTTGTTACCCCTAGCGGTGGGGTGGAAAACATTCAGTACTTC
CSVVTPSGGVENIQYF
>TRBJ1-5|-|TRBV7-2|-
TGTGCCAGCAGCTTAGGACCGGATCAGCCCCAGCATTTT
CASSLGPDQPQHF
>TRBJ2-7|-|TRBV6-1|once
TGTGCCAGCAGTGAAGGCCCCAGGGGAAACTACGAGCAGTACTTC
CASSEGPRGNYEQYF
>TRBJ1-2|TRBD1|TRBV6-6|-
TGTGCCAGCAGTCTCTACTCCGGGACAGGGAATGGCTACACCTTC
CASSLYSGTGNGYTF
>TRBJ2-4|-|TRBV18|-
TGTGCCAGCTCATCAGGGAGGGGGAACATTCAGTACTTC
CASSSGRGNIQYF
>TRBJ2-7|TRBD2|TRBV18|-
TGTGCCAGCTCATACGATTCGGGAGGAATGGGTTACTTC
CASSYDSGGMGYF
>TRBJ1-6|-|TRBV5-1|-
TGCGCCAGCAGCTTGGTGGGTTCCGGCGATAATTCACCCCTCCACTTT
CASSLVGSGDNSPLHF
>TRBJ1-1|-|TRBV7-8|-
TGTGCCAGCAGCTTAGGGGGACTAACTTATACTTTCTTT
CASSLGGLTYTFF
>TRBJ1-3|TRBD1|TRBV6-1|-
TGTGCCAGCAGGACAGGGGGCGGAAACACCATATATTTT
CASRTGGGNTIYF
>TRBJ2-2|TRBD1|TRBV19|-
TGTGCCAGTAGTAACCGACAGGGGCCCGGGGAGCTGTTTTTT
CASSNRQGPGELFF
>TRBJ2-3|-|TRBV2|-
TGTGCCAGCAGTTCAGGGGAATGGGGGGATACGCAGTATTTT
CASSSGEWGDTQYF
>TRBJ1-5|-|TRBV19|-
TGTGCCAGCACCCCCCAGGATGCGAATCAGCCCCAGCATTTT
CASTPQDANQPQHF
>TRBJ1-3|-|TRBV2|-
TGTGCCAGCAGTGTCCAGTGGGGTGCGGAAAACACCATATATTTT
CASSVQWGAENTIYF
>TRBJ1-5|-|TRBV6-6|few
TGTGCCAGCAGGTTGACAGATAATCAGCCCCAGCATTTT
CASRLTDNQPQHF
>TRBJ1-2|-|TRBV5-1|-
TGCGCCAGCAGCTTGGCCGTTTCTGGGATTCATGGCTACACCTTC
CASSLAVSGIHGYTF
>TRBJ2-6|TRBD1|TRBV2|-
TGTGCCAGCATAGCCAGGGGGCGTCAGGGGGCCAACGTCCTGACTTTC
CASIARGRQGANVLTF
>TRBJ2-5|TRBD1|TRBV5-6|-
TGTGCCAGCAGCTTAACAGGGGTTGGAGAGACCCAGTACTTC
CASSLTGVGETQYF
>TRBJ2-2|-|TRBV28|once
TGTGCCAGCAGTTTATCAGTGGGAGGAGATTTAGCCGGGGAGCTGTTTTTT
CASSLSVGGDLAGELFF
>TRBJ1-1|-|TRBV6-6|-
TGTGCCAGCAGTTCCATACACGGTGAAGCTTTCTTT
CASSSIHGEAFF
>TRBJ2-4|-|TRBV28|-
TGTGCCAGCAGTCTCGATTCCGTGATATTAGCCAAAAACATTCAGTACTTC
CASSLDSVILAKNIQYF
>TRBJ2-1|-|TRBV6-5|-
TGTGCCAGCAGTTACCGGACAGTCTCCCTCAACAATGAGCAGTTCTTC
CASSYRTVSLNNEQFF
>TRBJ2-7|TRBD1|TRBV5-8|-
TGTGCCAGCAGGTTGACAGGGCTCTACGAGCAGTACTTC
CASRLTGLYEQYF